This T cell receptor beta chain was captured in a study of blood T cell repertoires in COVID-19. Patients of the Seattle cohort, enrolled during active infection, were followed longitudinally. Per the germline V gene, CDR1 is SGDLS and CDR2 is YYNGEE. This CDR3 is 13 amino acids long. With 1 base removed from V and 8 bases from J, the gap between germline ends came to 7 bases. Libraries were prepared by immunoSEQ multiplex PCR; TCRdb keeps only in-frame clonotypes and omits some of them. The repertoire holds about 230,000 clones, with approximately 90% as singletons. This chain uses TRBV9 with TRBJ1-6; D call uncertain. Sample: peripheral blood. This clonotype originated in a man in his forties or fifties with COVID-19, enrolled during active disease. Here the CDR3 reads CASSVTPHSPLHF. In DNA form, the CDR3 reads TGTGCCAGCAGCGTAACACCTCATTCACCCCTCCACTTT.